The present entry profiles one T cell receptor beta chain with its context. Antigen specificity is unknown. Germline-derived CDR1 and CDR2 are SGHTA and FQGNSA. V dropped 5 bases and J dropped 8; count of bases not matched to a gene: 8. The CDR3 has 15 amino acids. The table came from immunoSEQ multiplex PCR; TCRdb's copy has only in-frame clones and leaves some out. The sample includes a few thousand clones, roughly nine tenths of them seen just once. This entry comes from a study of somatic mutations in cytotoxic T cells in rheumatoid arthritis. Study background: Blood (30 ml EDTA) from each patient was taken right after diagnosis, before any treatment. Nearly 100% purity was obtained when some V beta antibody-stained T-cell populations were flow-sorted; these included V beta1+ cells sequenced for TCRB.

Study results and caveats: Unlike healthy controls, rheumatoid arthritis patients had CD8+ clonality that increased with age. Among rheumatoid arthritis patients, TRBV07 appeared slightly underrepresented, and this finding was left without any adjustment for multiple comparisons.

Specimen: CD8+ T cells sorted from blood. The sequence derives from a woman aged 55-70 years with rheumatoid arthritis. V usage is TRBV7-2 and J usage is TRBJ1-4; 10 bases align to TRBD1. The CDR3 DNA follows: TGTGCCAGCAGCCCCTGGGACAGGGGAGGAGAAAAACTGTTTTTT. This sequence encodes CASSPWDRGGEKLFF.